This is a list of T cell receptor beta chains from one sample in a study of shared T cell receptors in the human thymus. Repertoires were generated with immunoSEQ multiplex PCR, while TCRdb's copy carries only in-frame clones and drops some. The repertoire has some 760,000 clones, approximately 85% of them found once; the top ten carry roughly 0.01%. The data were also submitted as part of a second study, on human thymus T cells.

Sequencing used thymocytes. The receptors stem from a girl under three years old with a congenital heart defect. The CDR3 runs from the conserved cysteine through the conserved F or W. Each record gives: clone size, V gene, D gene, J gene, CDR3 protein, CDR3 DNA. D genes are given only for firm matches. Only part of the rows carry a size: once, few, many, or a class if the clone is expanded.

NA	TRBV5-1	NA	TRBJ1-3	CASSYIGVTGNTIYF	TGCGCCAGCAGCTACATAGGGGTTACTGGAAACACCATATATTTT
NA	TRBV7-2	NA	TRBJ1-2	CASSLRRANYGYTF	TGTGCCAGCAGCTTAAGGAGAGCTAACTATGGCTACACCTTC
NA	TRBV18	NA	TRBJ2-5	CASSPTGTQETQYF	TGTGCCAGCTCTCCTACCGGGACACAAGAGACCCAGTACTTC
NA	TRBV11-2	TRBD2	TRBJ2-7	CASSLAIAGGPRYEQYF	TGTGCCAGCAGCTTAGCTATAGCGGGGGGGCCTCGGTACGAGCAGTACTTC
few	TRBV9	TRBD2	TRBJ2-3	CASSVERRAGADTQYF	TGTGCCAGCAGCGTAGAGCGGAGGGCGGGGGCAGATACGCAGTATTTT
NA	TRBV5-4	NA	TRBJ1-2	CASRQGLDYGYTF	TGTGCCAGCAGACAGGGTTTGGACTATGGCTACACCTTC
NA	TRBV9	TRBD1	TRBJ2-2	CASRPAGTGGIEDTGELFF	TGTGCCAGCCGACCGGCGGGAACAGGGGGCATTGAGGACACCGGGGAGCTGTTTTTT
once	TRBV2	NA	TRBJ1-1	CASSELQQNTEAFF	TGTGCCAGCAGTGAGTTGCAACAGAACACTGAAGCTTTCTTT
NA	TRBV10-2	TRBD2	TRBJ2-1	CASRPGTSGVLVDEQFF	TGCGCCAGCAGGCCTGGGACTAGCGGGGTTCTGGTAGATGAGCAGTTCTTC
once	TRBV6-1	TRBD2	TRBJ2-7	CASSGRYEQYF	TGTGCCAGCAGCGGGAGGTACGAGCAGTACTTC
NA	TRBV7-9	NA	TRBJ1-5	CASSTAGEPGQPQHF	TGTGCCAGCAGCACGGCTGGGGAGCCGGGGCAGCCCCAGCATTTT
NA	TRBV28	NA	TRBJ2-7	CASSFTQGPSYEQYF	TGTGCCAGCAGTTTTACGCAGGGCCCATCCTACGAGCAGTACTTC
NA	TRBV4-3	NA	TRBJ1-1	CASSQDRGGTEAFF	TGCGCCAGCAGCCAAGATCGTGGAGGCACTGAAGCTTTCTTT
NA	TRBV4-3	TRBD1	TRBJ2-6	CASSQDVGGDRGISGANVLTF	TGCGCCAGCAGCCAAGATGTGGGCGGGGACAGGGGTATCTCTGGGGCCAACGTCCTGACTTTC
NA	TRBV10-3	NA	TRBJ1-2	CAIRGRGGDYGYTF	TGTGCCATCAGGGGGAGGGGGGGCGACTATGGCTACACCTTC
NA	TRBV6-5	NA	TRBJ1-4	CASSSISGELYEKLFF	TGTGCCAGCAGTTCAATCTCAGGGGAGCTGTATGAAAAACTGTTTTTT
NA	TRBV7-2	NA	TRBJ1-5	CASSHTHLYSNQPQHF	TGTGCCAGCAGCCACACCCACCTTTATAGCAATCAGCCCCAGCATTTT
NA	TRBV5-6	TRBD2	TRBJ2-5	CASSLDHRDGRKETQYF	TGTGCCAGCAGCTTGGACCACCGGGACGGGAGGAAAGAGACCCAGTACTTC
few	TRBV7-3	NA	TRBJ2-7	CASSLLGATTYEQYF	TGTGCCAGCAGCCTGCTAGGCGCAACTACCTACGAGCAGTACTTC
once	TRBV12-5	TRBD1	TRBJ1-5	CASGLGLTGVGNQPQHF	TGTGCTAGTGGTTTGGGACTGACAGGGGTCGGCAATCAGCCCCAGCATTTT
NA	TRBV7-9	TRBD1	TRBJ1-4	CASSTIVITGDGTNEKLFF	TGTGCCAGCAGCACCATTGTAATAACAGGGGATGGAACTAATGAAAAACTGTTTTTT
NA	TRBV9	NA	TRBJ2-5	CASSVGQGQGGETQYF	TGTGCCAGCAGCGTAGGCCAAGGGCAGGGAGGCGAGACCCAGTACTTC
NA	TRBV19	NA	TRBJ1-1	CASSPGEGEATEAFF	TGTGCCAGCTCGCCAGGCGAGGGTGAGGCCACTGAAGCTTTCTTT
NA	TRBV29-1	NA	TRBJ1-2	CSVDVSSGHNYGYTF	TGCAGCGTTGATGTCTCCAGTGGACACAACTATGGCTACACCTTC